This T cell receptor (beta chain) was captured in a study of response to subunit inactivated influenza vaccine. This clonotype came up a few times. Its cognate antigen is unknown. Study-wide results and limits: T cells newly recruited by each seasonal influenza vaccination are few, the authors suggested.

TCRdb analysed the RT-PCR reads with MiXCR anew, one entry per CDR3 protein. The sample has roughly 710,000 distinct CDR3 sequences, about 15% seen once. This CDR3 is 13 amino acids long. CDR1 is DFQATT, CDR2 SNEGSKA, per germline (reference sequence). The ends were cut back, 3 bases at V and 0 bases at J, with 9 bases in the middle. The V and J genes are TRBV20-1 and TRBJ2-7; D remains unclear. This receptor was identified in a man aged 45 to 65 who received an inactivated influenza vaccine. The starting material was PBMCs from blood, obtained 14 days before vaccination. The CDR3, as DNA: TGCAGTGCTAGGCATCGGACCTCCTACGAGCAGTACTTC. Translating it yields CSARHRTSYEQYF.